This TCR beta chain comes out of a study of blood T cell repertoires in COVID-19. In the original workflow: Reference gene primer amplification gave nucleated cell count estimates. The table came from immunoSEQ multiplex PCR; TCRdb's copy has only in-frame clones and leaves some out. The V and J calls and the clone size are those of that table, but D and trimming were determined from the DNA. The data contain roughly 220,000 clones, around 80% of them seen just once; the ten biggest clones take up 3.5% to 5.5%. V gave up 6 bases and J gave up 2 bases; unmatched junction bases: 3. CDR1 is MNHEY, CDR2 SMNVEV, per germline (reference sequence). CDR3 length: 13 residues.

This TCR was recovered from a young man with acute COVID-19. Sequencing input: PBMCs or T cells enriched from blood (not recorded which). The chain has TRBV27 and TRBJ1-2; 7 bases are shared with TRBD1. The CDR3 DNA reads TGTGCCAGCAGCCCGGGACAGAACTATGGCTACACCTTC. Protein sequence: CASSPGQNYGYTF.